What follows are 3 T cell receptor beta chains derived from one specimen sequenced in a study of blood T cell repertoires in COVID-19. Sequencing used immunoSEQ multiplex PCR; TCRdb keeps in-frame clones, though not all of them. The top ten clones hold around 1.9% of a sample with 100,000 to 150,000 clones, approximately 90% of them seen once. What was sequenced was peripheral blood. The origin of the receptors is a man aged 45-65 years with COVID-19, enrolled during active disease.

V is TRBV6-5 and J is TRBJ2-5; no firm D call. Germline V gives CDR1 MNHEY, CDR2 SVGAGI. Trimming cost V 8 bases and J 0 bases, with 7 bases left between them. There are 12 residues in the CDR3. The CDR3 loop reads CASSLNQETQYF. In DNA form, the CDR3 reads TGTGCCAGCTCCCTAAACCAAGAGACCCAGTACTTC.

The chain links TRBV30 to TRBJ2-2; 7 bases line up with TRBD2. The trim removed 4 bases at V and 3 bases at J, leaving 11 bases unmatched. The CDR3 has 16 residues. Germline V gene sequence: CDR1 GTSNPN, CDR2 SVGIG (reference sequence). Here the CDR3 reads CAWTLRRLADTGELFF. For the CDR3, the DNA is TGTGCCTGGACCCTAAGGCGTCTAGCGGACACCGGGGAGCTGTTTTTT.

The chain links TRBV6-4 to TRBJ2-3; 9 bases agree with TRBD1. The CDR3 loop spans 15 amino acids. The V segment lost 10 bases and the J segment 0 bases; nucleotides outside the gene matches: 8. Germline V gives CDR1 MRHNA, CDR2 SNTAGT. The DNA for the CDR3 is TGTGCCAACCAGTTACAGGGGGCAAGCACAGATACGCAGTATTTT. This codes for CANQLQGASTDTQYF.